This T cell receptor (beta chain) was sequenced in a study of graft-versus-host responses after intestinal transplantation. Germline CDR1 MGHRA, CDR2 YSYEKL. The CDR3 is 17 amino acids. Trimming at V came to 0 bases and at J to 0 bases, leaving 8 bases not matched to a gene. TCRdb keeps only in-frame clones here, not all; method: immunoSEQ multiplex PCR. The sample holds approximately 100,000 clones; 86% are singletons and the top ten take 1.4%. Sequences were derived from PBMCs, sampled 255 days after intestinal transplant. The receptor comes from a human patient who received an intestinal transplant, so some T cells may come from the graft donor. This chain uses TRBV4-1 with TRBJ2-7, with TRBD2 identical over 7 bases. CDR3 amino acids: CASSQDTQRELSYEQYF. In DNA, the CDR3 is TGCGCCAGCAGCCAAGATACGCAGCGGGAACTCTCCTACGAGCAGTACTTC.